This T cell receptor (beta chain) was recorded in a study of control samples from healthy donors and cancer patients. Data came from immunoSEQ multiplex PCR; TCRdb stores just in-frame clones and leaves some out. The repertoire holds tens of thousands of clones, with roughly nine tenths as singletons. Germline values: CDR1 MNHEY, CDR2 SVGAGI. The ends lost 10 bases at V and 5 bases at J; junction bases unmatched: 13. This CDR3 has 14 residues. V usage is TRBV6-5 and J usage is TRBJ1-2; 7 positions match TRBD1. Sequenced sample: blood. This TCR derives from a woman aged 55 to 70 in good health. DNA of the CDR3: TGTGCCACCTCCAGGGGGGATCATACTTATGGCTACACCTTC. It codes for CATSRGDHTYGYTF.